A single sample is the source of the 27 T cell receptor beta chains below, sequenced in a study of shared clonotypes between healthy human individuals. Sequencing used immunoSEQ multiplex PCR; TCRdb keeps in-frame clones, though not all of them. This sample has a few hundred thousand clones; 50% to 75% occur once, and the top ten carry roughly 11%. Source material: memory CD4+ T cells sorted from blood. The subset is: CD45RA-negative fraction. The receptor set was obtained from a man aged 25-40 years in good health.

The V call is TRBV5-1, the J call TRBJ2-2, with 9 positions matching TRBD2. The germline V gene encodes CDR1 SGHRS and CDR2 YFSETQ. The CDR3 runs 18 residues. The junction had 16 bases not matched to a gene; V was cut back by 4 bases and J by 6 bases. CDR3 sequence reads: CASSGPRREGRGPGELFF. The CDR3 region has the DNA TGCGCCAGCAGCGGACCGCGGCGGGAGGGCCGGGGACCCGGGGAGCTGTTTTTT.

The chain combines TRBV28 with TRBJ1-5; D remains ambiguous. The CDR3 has 16 amino acids. Looked up from germline, CDR1 is MDHEN and CDR2 is SYDVKM. The germline V and J ends were trimmed by 3 bases and 3 bases, with 15 bases remaining between them. This chain's CDR3 is CASSLGFYNSNQPQHF. CDR3 DNA: TGTGCCAGCAGTTTGGGGTTCTATAATTCCAATCAGCCCCAGCATTTT.

The chain links TRBV27 to TRBJ2-7, with 10 bases lining up with TRBD2. The CDR3 is 17 amino acids. Germline CDR1 reads MNHEY; CDR2 reads SMNVEV (reference sequence). The junction had 11 bases not matched to a gene; V was cut back by 2 bases and J by 4 bases. CDR3 in DNA: TGTGCCAGCAGTTTAGGTTCGAAACTAGCGGGAACATACGAGCAGTACTTC. Translated, it gives CASSLGSKLAGTYEQYF.

This clone was seen only once. This sequence joins TRBV7-9 and TRBJ1-2, with D unclear. Germline CDR1 and CDR2: SEHNR and FQNEAQ (reference sequence). This CDR3 is 13 amino acids long. Between the trimmed V and J ends, which lost 5 bases and 5 bases, there was a span of 12 bases. CDR3 residues: CASSRGSGYGYTF. In DNA, the CDR3 is TGTGCCAGCAGCCGTGGGTCGGGGTATGGCTACACCTTC.

The sample holds one count of this clone. J is TRBJ2-4 and V is TRBV5-5, with D maybe TRBD2 (6 bases). V was pared by 4 bases and J by 2 bases, with 16 bases between. CDR3 size: 16 residues. Germline values: CDR1 SGHKS, CDR2 YYEKEE (reference sequence). DNA for the CDR3: TGTGCCAGCAGCCTTCCGGGACTGGAATCCAAAAACATTCAGTACTTC. Its protein is CASSLPGLESKNIQYF.

The chain combines TRBV10-2 with TRBJ1-2; D not certain. Germline V gene lookup returns CDR1 WSHSY and CDR2 SAAADI. Trimming cost V 6 bases and J 6 bases, with 14 bases left between them. The CDR3 runs to 13 residues. DNA of the CDR3: TGCGCCAGCAGCCAAGCGAAGGGCGATGGCTACACCTTC. This gives the protein CASSQAKGDGYTF.

The gene calls are TRBV7-3 and TRBJ2-3; 16 bases fit TRBD2. Germline values: CDR1 SGHTA, CDR2 FQGTGA. Trimming cost V 5 bases and J 5 bases; bases outside gene matches: 4. The CDR3 contains 16 residues. The CDR3 here is CASSRGLAGGKDTQYF. CDR3 coding DNA: TGTGCCAGCAGCAGGGGACTAGCGGGAGGGAAAGATACGCAGTATTTT.

This clone was counted once. The rearrangement joins TRBV30 to TRBJ2-1; 10 bases align to TRBD2. Germline V CDR1 and CDR2: GTSNPN, SVGIG (reference sequence). J gave up 7 bases and V 6 bases, and 9 bases lay outside the gene matches. CDR3 size: 14 residues. For the CDR3, the DNA is TGTGCCTGTAACCTAGCGGGAGTGGTAAATGAGCAGTTCTTC. Its translation: CACNLAGVVNEQFF. Full variable domain (missing parts from reference TRBV30 and TRBJ2-1): SQTIHQWPATLVQPVGSPLSLECTVEGTSNPNLYWYRQAAGRGLQLLFYSVGIGQISSEVPQNLSASRPQDRQFILSSKKLLLSDSGFYLCACNLAGVVNEQFFGPGTRLTVL.

This clone was seen more than once but under ten times. V usage is TRBV14 and J usage is TRBJ2-4; D unresolved. Germline V gene sequence: CDR1 SGHDN, CDR2 FVKESK. V lost 1 base and J 0 bases, leaving 4 bases between the germline ends. The CDR3 is 14 amino acids. The CDR3 spells CASSQALAKNIQYF. CDR3 nucleotides: TGTGCCAGCAGCCAAGCTCTAGCCAAAAACATTCAGTACTTC.

V gene TRBV7-3 combines with J gene TRBJ1-2; D uncertain. The length of the CDR3 is 14 residues. V lost 2 bases, J lost 3 bases, and 10 bases lay in between. The germline V gene has CDR1 SGHTA and CDR2 FQGTGA. CDR3 region: CASSLLVGDYGYTF. Here the CDR3 DNA reads TGTGCCAGCAGCTTATTGGTCGGGGACTATGGCTACACCTTC.

V gene TRBV11-3 combines with J gene TRBJ1-1; TRBD1 is a possible D gene (6 bases). Germline V gene data show CDR1 as SGHNT and CDR2 as YENEEA. This CDR3 has 14 residues. V shed 1 base and J shed 3 bases, with 9 bases lying between them. CDR3 residues: CASSLGRGDTEAFF. The CDR3 DNA reads as TGTGCCAGCAGCTTAGGCAGGGGCGACACTGAAGCTTTCTTT. Together with reference TRBV11-3 and TRBJ1-1, the CDR3 gives the full variable domain: EAGVVQSPRYKIIEKKQPVAFWCNPISGHNTLYWYLQNLGQGPELLIRYENEEAVDDSQLPKDRFSAERLKGVDSTLKIQPAELGDSAVYLCASSLGRGDTEAFFGQGTRLTVV.

The chain is built from TRBV5-1 and TRBJ2-2; no firm D call. This CDR3 has 12 amino acids. Trimming cost V 1 base and J 6 bases, with 4 bases left between them. Germline CDR1 and CDR2: SGHRS and YFSETQ. CDR3 DNA sequence: TGCGCCAGCAGCTTGATAGCCGGGGAGCTGTTTTTT. It yields the protein CASSLIAGELFF. Full variable domain (remainder filled in from reference TRBV5-1 and TRBJ2-2): KAGVTQTPRYLIKTRGQQVTLSCSPISGHRSVSWYQQTPGQGLQFLFEYFSETQRNKGNFPGRFSGRQFSNSRSEMNVSTLELGDSALYLCASSLIAGELFFGEGSRLTVL.

A single count supports this clone. The chain recombines TRBV28 with TRBJ2-7; unclear D gene. CDR1 and CDR2 (germline): MDHEN, SYDVKM. This CDR3 has 12 residues. V was pared by 3 bases and J by 6 bases, with 9 bases between. This CDR3 is CASSFPPVEQYF. The CDR3 DNA follows: TGTGCCAGCAGTTTCCCACCAGTCGAGCAGTACTTC.

This chain joins TRBV6-6 and TRBJ1-2, with D possibly being TRBD1 (5 bases). The ends were cut back, 0 bases at V and 4 bases at J, with 9 bases in the middle. The CDR3 has 14 amino acids. The germline gives CDR1 MNHNY, CDR2 SVGAGI (reference sequence). CDR3 nucleotide sequence: TGTGCCAGCAGTTACTCGAGGGGAGCCTATGGCTACACCTTC. This gives the protein CASSYSRGAYGYTF.

The chain joins TRBV2 to TRBJ2-5; 12 bases align to TRBD2. The junction had 7 bases not matched to a gene; V was cut back by 7 bases and J by 4 bases. The CDR3 loop spans 15 amino acids. Per germline, CDR1 SNHLY and CDR2 FYNNEI. The CDR3 nucleotides are TGTGCCAGCACCTATTGGACTAGCGGGACAGAGACCCAGTACTTC. This codes for CASTYWTSGTETQYF.

V is TRBV18 and J is TRBJ2-3; 9 bases fit TRBD1. Losses at the gene ends were 6 bases for V and 3 bases for J; bases not matched to a gene: 10. CDR3 length equals 16 residues. Germline V lookup: CDR1 KGHSH, CDR2 LQKENI. This CDR3 is CASSQRDRGFTDTQYF. The DNA for the CDR3 is TGTGCCAGCTCCCAACGCGACAGGGGGTTTACAGATACGCAGTATTTT. Supplemented by reference TRBV18 and TRBJ2-3, the full variable domain reads NAGVMQNPRHLVRRRGQEARLRCSPMKGHSHVYWYRQLPEEGLKFMVYLQKENIIDESGMPKERFSAEFPKEGPSILRIQQVVRGDSAAYFCASSQRDRGFTDTQYFGPGTRLTVL.

The chain couples TRBV5-4 to TRBJ2-5, with D hard to call. This CDR3 has 12 residues. Deletions cut 4 bases from V and 5 bases from J, with 9 bases between. Looked up from germline, CDR1 is SGHNT and CDR2 is YYREEE (reference sequence). As DNA, the CDR3 is TGTGCCAGCAGCCCCATGGGGGAGACCCAGTACTTC. This encodes CASSPMGETQYF.

This clone was observed a few times. The chain employs TRBV29-1 and TRBJ2-1, with D perhaps TRBD2 (6 bases). Per germline, CDR1 SQVTM and CDR2 ANQGSEA. Trimming pared 7 bases from V and 0 bases from J, leaving 16 bases between. CDR3 length: 15 residues. The CDR3 reads CSAPGGRGSYNEQFF. CDR3 sequence (DNA): TGCAGCGCGCCCGGGGGTAGGGGCTCCTACAATGAGCAGTTCTTC.

This chain uses TRBV10-1 with TRBJ2-7, with no clear D. Germline-derived CDR1 and CDR2 are WNHNN and SYGVQD (reference sequence). There are 17 residues in the CDR3. Trimming left V 6 bases short and J 7 bases short, with 28 bases between. The CDR3, as DNA: TGCGCCAGCAGACCGATACTCAGCTACCTCTTCCTGGGGGAGCAGTACTTC. Its protein is CASRPILSYLFLGEQYF.

The chain joins TRBV27 to TRBJ1-5; D perhaps matches TRBD1 (5 bases). The CDR3 has 13 amino acids. V lost 2 bases, J lost 6 bases, and 8 bases lay in between. CDR1 and CDR2 (germline): MNHEY, SMNVEV (reference sequence). The CDR3 reads CASSLMGGQPQHF. CDR3 DNA: TGTGCCAGCAGTTTAATGGGGGGTCAGCCCCAGCATTTT.

Note on this clone: This sample includes further DNA sequences coding for the same CDR3. The chain links TRBV5-1 to TRBJ2-1; a possible D gene is TRBD2 (5 bases). Germline CDR1 reads SGHRS; CDR2 reads YFSETQ. Trimming cost V 3 bases and J 7 bases, with 8 bases left between them. This CDR3 is built from 12 residues. The CDR3: CASSSTGNEQFF. In DNA form, the CDR3 reads TGCGCCAGCAGCTCCACGGGGAATGAGCAGTTCTTC.

In its sample, this clone was seen a few times. The gene calls are TRBV5-1 and TRBJ2-3, with D possibly being TRBD1 (6 bases). This CDR3 contains 14 residues. Germline V CDR1 and CDR2: SGHRS, YFSETQ. The V gene lost 4 bases and the J gene lost 0 bases, with 9 bases spanning the gap. CDR3 region: CASSPDSSTDTQYF. The DNA for the CDR3 is TGCGCCAGCAGCCCGGACAGTAGCACAGATACGCAGTATTTT.

This chain connects TRBV19 to TRBJ1-4; D is unclear. Deletions cut 0 bases from V and 13 bases from J, with 12 bases between. The CDR3 is 13 amino acids. Germline CDR1 LNHDA, CDR2 SQIVND (reference sequence). The CDR3: CASSIEGVRGLFF. CDR3 DNA: TGTGCCAGTAGTATAGAGGGAGTCCGAGGACTGTTTTTT.

This clone turned up a few times. This chain connects TRBV5-1 to TRBJ2-7; the match to TRBD2 covers 7 bases. Unmatched junction bases numbered 9, after V lost 7 bases and J lost 2 bases. This CDR3 is built from 14 residues. Germline CDR1 is SGHRS and CDR2 is YFSETQ. CDR3 in amino acids: CASRISGATYEQYF. CDR3 nucleotide sequence: TGCGCCAGCCGAATCAGCGGGGCAACCTACGAGCAGTACTTC.

The gene calls are TRBV7-2 and TRBJ1-2; TRBD1 matches 8 bases. Germline V gene data show CDR1 as SGHTA and CDR2 as FQGNSA. This CDR3 comprises 14 residues. The trim removed 2 bases at V and 4 bases at J, leaving 3 bases unmatched. The CDR3 is CASSLIGQGYGYTF. DNA for the CDR3: TGTGCCAGCAGCTTAATCGGACAGGGCTATGGCTACACCTTC.

This sequence joins TRBV6-5 and TRBJ2-7; D is possibly TRBD2 (6 bases). The ends were cut back, 2 bases at V and 8 bases at J, with 13 bases in the middle. Per the germline V gene, CDR1 is MNHEY and CDR2 is SVGAGI. The CDR3 runs to 13 residues. CDR3 residues: CASSYPAGYKQYF. CDR3 DNA sequence: TGTGCCAGCAGTTACCCCGCGGGATACAAGCAGTACTTC.

The chain combines TRBV5-1 with TRBJ2-1; TRBD1 might be the D (6 bases). Trimming shortened V by 1 base and J by 10 bases, and 9 bases separated the two germline ends. The CDR3 is 12 amino acids. CDR1 is SGHRS and CDR2 is YFSETQ in the germline V gene. Here the CDR3 DNA reads TGCGCCAGCAGCTTGACAGGGTCCGAGCAGTTCTTC. It translates to CASSLTGSEQFF.